This entry lists 5 T cell receptor beta chains sequenced from one sample in a study of T-cell memory formation after mild COVID-19. From the 5' RACE reads, TCRdb called clonotypes with MiXCR, one entry per CDR3 protein. There are about 90,000 distinct CDR3 sequences in the sample; roughly 16% occur only once, and under 45% lies in the top ten. The sequencing input was PBMCs or a T cell subset sorted from them (not recorded which). Every receptor here comes from a man aged 18 to 35 who had mild COVID-19 (a few samples of this study predate the infection). Cell type and time point are not known.

The rearrangement uses TRBV14 and TRBJ2-7, with 8 bases that match TRBD1. Germline V gene sequence: CDR1 SGHDN, CDR2 FVKESK. Germline trimming cut 4 bases from V and 2 bases from J; bases unmatched to any gene: 13. The CDR3 has 17 residues. CDR3 loop: CASSRITGTGPTYEQYF. For the CDR3, the DNA is TGTGCCAGCAGCCGAATAACCGGGACAGGACCCACCTACGAGCAGTACTTC.

This clonotype was counted ten times or more. The chain employs TRBV4-3 and TRBJ1-3; no reliable D call. This CDR3 region has 15 residues. Germline-derived CDR1 and CDR2 are LGHNA and YSLEER. V was trimmed by 1 base and J by 8 bases, leaving 15 bases between them. Here the CDR3 reads CASSQGGWRVDTIYF. DNA for the CDR3: TGCGCCAGCAGCCAAGGCGGTTGGAGGGTGGACACCATATATTTT.

This chain joins TRBV12-3 or TRBV12-4 and TRBJ2-2; D is undetermined. The CDR3 loop spans 15 amino acids. The V end was cut by 7 bases, the J end by 0 bases, with 12 bases between. CDR3 amino acids: CASNTGLANTGELFF. CDR3 DNA: TGTGCCAGCAACACCGGCCTCGCGAACACCGGGGAGCTGTTTTTT.

By share of the sample, this clonotype is medium-sized (0.01 to 0.1%). The chain links TRBV4-3 to TRBJ2-5; 9 bases match TRBD2. The CDR3 totals 15 residues. CDR1 LGHNA and CDR2 YSLEER come from the germline V gene. Losses at the gene ends were 0 bases for V and 1 base for J; bases not matched to a gene: 0. The CDR3 sequence: CASSQERGGQETQYF. CDR3 nucleotide sequence: TGCGCCAGCAGCCAAGAGCGGGGGGGCCAAGAGACCCAGTACTTC.

The genes are TRBV4-2 and TRBJ2-7; unclear D gene. Germline V gives CDR1 LGHNA, CDR2 YNFKEQ. Between the trimmed V and J ends, which lost 0 bases and 6 bases, there was a span of 12 bases. CDR3 length: 14 residues. The CDR3 spells CASSQEYPGAEQYV. CDR3 sequence (DNA): TGTGCCAGCAGCCAAGAATACCCAGGCGCCGAGCAGTACGTC.